This T cell receptor beta chain is from a study of breast tumors, draining lymph nodes, adjacent tissues. The CDR3 runs to 15 residues. The germline gives CDR1 DFQATT, CDR2 SNEGSKA (reference sequence). V lost 2 bases, J lost 7 bases, and 9 bases stayed unmatched. The table lists this clonotype with many counts. Axillary draining lymph nodes of breast cancer patients supplied the node samples. TCRdb re-called the multiplex PCR reads with MiXCR, one entry per CDR3 protein. Of 200,000 or so distinct CDR3 sequences in the sample, 31% are singletons; the top ten hold about 4.5%. This chain connects TRBV20-1 to TRBJ2-7, with 12 nucleotides matching TRBD2. The sample comprised axillary lymph node tissue. The TCR was taken from a female donor with breast cancer. Some clones in this sample may be carry-over from other donors' samples. CDR3 in amino acids: CSARYGSLAGGEQYF. The CDR3 DNA sequence: TGCAGTGCTAGATATGGTAGCCTAGCGGGAGGGGAGCAGTACTTC.